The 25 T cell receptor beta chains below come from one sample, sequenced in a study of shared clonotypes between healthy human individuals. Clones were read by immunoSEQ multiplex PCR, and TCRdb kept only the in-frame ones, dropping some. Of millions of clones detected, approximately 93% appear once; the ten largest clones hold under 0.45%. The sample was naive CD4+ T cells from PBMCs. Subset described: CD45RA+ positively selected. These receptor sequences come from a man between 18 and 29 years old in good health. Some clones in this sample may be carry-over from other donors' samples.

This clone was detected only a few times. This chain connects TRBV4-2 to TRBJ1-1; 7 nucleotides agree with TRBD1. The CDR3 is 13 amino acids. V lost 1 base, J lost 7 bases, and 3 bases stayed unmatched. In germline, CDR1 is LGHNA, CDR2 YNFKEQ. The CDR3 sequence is CASSQGTGREAFF. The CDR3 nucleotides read TGTGCCAGCAGCCAAGGGACAGGACGTGAAGCTTTCTTT.

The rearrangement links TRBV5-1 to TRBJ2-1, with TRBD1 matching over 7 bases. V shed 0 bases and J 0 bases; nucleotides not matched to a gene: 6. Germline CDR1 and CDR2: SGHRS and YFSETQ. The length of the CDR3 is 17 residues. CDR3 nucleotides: TGCGCCAGCAGCTTGGACTTAGGGACAGACTCCTACAATGAGCAGTTCTTC. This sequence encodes CASSLDLGTDSYNEQFF.

The CDR3, as DNA: TGCGCCAGCAAAAAATCGGGGTACAACACCGGGGAGCTGTTTTTT. Its protein is CASKKSGYNTGELFF. The rearrangement uses TRBV4-1 and TRBJ2-2; a possible D gene is TRBD2 (5 bases). This CDR3 has 15 residues. V lost 7 bases and J lost 2, with 14 bases in between. Germline V gene data show CDR1 as MGHRA and CDR2 as YSYEKL.

The CDR3 bases are TGTGCCAGCAGTGAAACCGGGACTAGCGTCAACGCCGACAATGAGCAGTTCTTC. It yields the protein CASSETGTSVNADNEQFF. This chain uses TRBV6-1 with TRBJ2-1; 10 bases match TRBD2. The CDR3 has 18 residues. Trimming at V came to 2 bases and at J to 5 bases, leaving 12 bases not matched to a gene. Per the germline V gene, CDR1 is MNHNS and CDR2 is SASEGT.

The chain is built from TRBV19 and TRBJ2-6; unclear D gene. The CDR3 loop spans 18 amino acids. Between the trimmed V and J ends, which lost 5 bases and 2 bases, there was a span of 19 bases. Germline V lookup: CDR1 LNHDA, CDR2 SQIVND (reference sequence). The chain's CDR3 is CASSPSLLGFAGANVLTF. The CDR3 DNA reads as TGTGCCAGTAGTCCCTCCCTCCTGGGATTTGCTGGGGCCAACGTCCTGACTTTC.

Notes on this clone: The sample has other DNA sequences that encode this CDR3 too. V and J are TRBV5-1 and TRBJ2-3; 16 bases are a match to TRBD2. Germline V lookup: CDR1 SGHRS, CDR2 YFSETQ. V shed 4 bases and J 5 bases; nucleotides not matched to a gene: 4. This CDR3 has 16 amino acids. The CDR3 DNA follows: TGCGCCAGCAGCCTGGGGACTAGCGGGAGGGGAGATACGCAGTATTTT. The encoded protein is CASSLGTSGRGDTQYF.

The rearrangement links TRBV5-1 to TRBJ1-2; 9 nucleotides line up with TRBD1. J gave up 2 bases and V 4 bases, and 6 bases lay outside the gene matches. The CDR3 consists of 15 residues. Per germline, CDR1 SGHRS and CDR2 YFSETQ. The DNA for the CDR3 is TGCGCCAGCAGCCCGCGACAGGGGGGAAACTATGGCTACACCTTC. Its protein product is CASSPRQGGNYGYTF.

The CDR3 loop reads CASRSPPSYGYTF. CDR3 DNA: TGTGCCAGCAGATCGCCCCCAAGCTATGGCTACACCTTC. This chain links TRBV28 with TRBJ1-2, with D unresolved. This CDR3 region has 13 residues. Germline V gene sequence: CDR1 MDHEN, CDR2 SYDVKM. V shed 6 bases and J shed 4 bases, with 12 bases lying between them.

CDR3 sequence reads: CASSLAPYQETQYF. DNA for the CDR3: TGCGCCAGCAGCTTGGCTCCGTACCAAGAGACCCAGTACTTC. This chain uses TRBV5-1 with TRBJ2-5; no reliable D call. Trimming removed 0 bases at V and 0 bases at J, with 6 bases between. The germline CDR1 and CDR2 sequences are SGHRS and YFSETQ. The CDR3 length is 14 residues.

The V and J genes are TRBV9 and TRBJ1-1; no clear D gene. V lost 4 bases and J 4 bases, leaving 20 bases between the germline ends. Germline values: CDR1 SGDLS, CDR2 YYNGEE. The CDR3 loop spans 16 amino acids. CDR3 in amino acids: CASSRHLAGKGTEAFF. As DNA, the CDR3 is TGTGCCAGCAGCAGGCACTTGGCGGGGAAGGGCACTGAAGCTTTCTTT.

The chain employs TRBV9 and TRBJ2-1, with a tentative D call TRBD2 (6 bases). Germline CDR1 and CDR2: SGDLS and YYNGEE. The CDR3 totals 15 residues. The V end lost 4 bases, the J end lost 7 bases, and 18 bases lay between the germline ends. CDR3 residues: CASSPGTGQWNEQFF. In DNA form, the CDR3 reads TGTGCCAGCAGCCCTGGGACTGGCCAATGGAATGAGCAGTTCTTC.

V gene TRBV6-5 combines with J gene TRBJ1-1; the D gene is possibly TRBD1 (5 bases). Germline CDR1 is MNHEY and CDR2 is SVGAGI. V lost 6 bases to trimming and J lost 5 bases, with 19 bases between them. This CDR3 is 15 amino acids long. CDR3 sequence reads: CASSKPDPGGTEAFF. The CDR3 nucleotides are TGTGCCAGCAGCAAACCAGACCCTGGGGGAACTGAAGCTTTCTTT.

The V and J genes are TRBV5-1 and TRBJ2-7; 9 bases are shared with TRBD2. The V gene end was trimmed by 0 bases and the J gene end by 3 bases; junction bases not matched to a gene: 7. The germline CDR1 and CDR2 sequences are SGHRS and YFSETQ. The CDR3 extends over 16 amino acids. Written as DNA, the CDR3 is TGCGCCAGCAGCTTGGCACTAGCGGGTATTAACTACGAGCAGTACTTC. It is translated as CASSLALAGINYEQYF.

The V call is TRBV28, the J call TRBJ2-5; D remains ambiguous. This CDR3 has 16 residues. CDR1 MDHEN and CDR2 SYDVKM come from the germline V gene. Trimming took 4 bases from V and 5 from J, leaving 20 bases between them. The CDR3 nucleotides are TGTGCCAGCAGTTCCCCGGCAGGAGCTAGTGAGGAGACCCAGTACTTC. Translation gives CASSSPAGASEETQYF.

The CDR3 DNA is TGCGCCAGCAGTGAGCTACAGTATGCCGGGGAGCTGTTTTTT. Translated: CASSELQYAGELFF. The V and J genes are TRBV10-1 and TRBJ2-2, with no clear D. CDR1 is WNHNN and CDR2 is SYGVQD in the germline V gene (reference sequence). CDR3 length: 14 amino acids. The ends were cut back, 2 bases at V and 6 bases at J, with 10 bases in the middle.

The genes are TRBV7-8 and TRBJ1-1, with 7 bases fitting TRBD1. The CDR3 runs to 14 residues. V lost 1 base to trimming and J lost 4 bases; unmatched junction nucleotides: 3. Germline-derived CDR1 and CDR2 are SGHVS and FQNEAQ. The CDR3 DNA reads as TGTGCCAGCAGCTTAGGTCGACAGGGCACTGAAGCTTTCTTT. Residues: CASSLGRQGTEAFF.

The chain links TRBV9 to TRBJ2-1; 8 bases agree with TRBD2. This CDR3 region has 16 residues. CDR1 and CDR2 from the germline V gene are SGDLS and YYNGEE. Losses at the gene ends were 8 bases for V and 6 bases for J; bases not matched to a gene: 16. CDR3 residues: CASRADTGTRGNEQFF. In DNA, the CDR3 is TGTGCCAGTCGGGCTGATACCGGGACTAGGGGCAATGAGCAGTTCTTC.

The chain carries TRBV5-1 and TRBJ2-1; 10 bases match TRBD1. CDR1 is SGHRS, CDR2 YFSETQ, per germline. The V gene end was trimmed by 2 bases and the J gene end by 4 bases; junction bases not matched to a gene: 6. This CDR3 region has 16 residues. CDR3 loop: CASSFGDRGDYNEQFF. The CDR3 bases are TGCGCCAGCAGCTTTGGGGACAGGGGTGATTACAATGAGCAGTTCTTC.

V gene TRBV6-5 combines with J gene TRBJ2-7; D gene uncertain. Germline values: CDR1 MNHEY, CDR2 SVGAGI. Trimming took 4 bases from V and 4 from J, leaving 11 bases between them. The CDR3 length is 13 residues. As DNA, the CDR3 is TGTGCCAGCAGTTCCACTCACATGTACGAGCAGTACTTC. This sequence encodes CASSSTHMYEQYF.

The CDR3 protein is CASSLGSGRRTGELFF. CDR3 sequence (DNA): TGTGCCAGCAGCTTGGGGAGCGGGAGGAGGACCGGGGAGCTGTTTTTT. The chain couples TRBV5-6 to TRBJ2-2, with 9 bases that match TRBD2. V was pared by 0 bases and J by 5 bases, with 5 bases of the junction left unmatched. This CDR3 is built from 16 residues. The V gene's germline CDR1 is SGHDT and CDR2 YYEEEE.

Here the CDR3 DNA reads TGTGCCTGGCCTCGTGGGGGGCACGGCTACACCTTC. As protein: CAWPRGGHGYTF. The rearrangement uses TRBV30 and TRBJ1-2; weak D call: TRBD1 (6 bases). The CDR3 extends over 12 amino acids. The V gene's germline CDR1 is GTSNPN and CDR2 SVGIG (reference sequence). V shed 5 bases and J shed 8 bases, with 15 bases lying between them.

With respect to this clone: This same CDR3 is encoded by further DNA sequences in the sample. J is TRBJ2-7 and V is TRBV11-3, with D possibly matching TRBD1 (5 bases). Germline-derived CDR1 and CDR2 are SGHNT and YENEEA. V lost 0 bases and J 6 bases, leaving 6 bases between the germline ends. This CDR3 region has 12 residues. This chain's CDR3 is CASSLDRGEQYF. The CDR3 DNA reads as TGTGCCAGCAGCTTAGATAGGGGCGAGCAGTACTTC. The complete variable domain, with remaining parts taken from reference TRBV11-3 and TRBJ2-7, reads EAGVVQSPRYKIIEKKQPVAFWCNPISGHNTLYWYLQNLGQGPELLIRYENEEAVDDSQLPKDRFSAERLKGVDSTLKIQPAELGDSAVYLCASSLDRGEQYFGPGTRLTVT.

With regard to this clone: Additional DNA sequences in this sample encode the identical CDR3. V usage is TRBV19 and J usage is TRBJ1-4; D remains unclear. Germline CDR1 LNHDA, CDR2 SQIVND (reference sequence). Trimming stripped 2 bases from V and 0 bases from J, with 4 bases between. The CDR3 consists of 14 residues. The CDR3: CASSISATNEKLFF. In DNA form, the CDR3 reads TGTGCCAGTAGTATATCGGCAACTAATGAAAAACTGTTTTTT. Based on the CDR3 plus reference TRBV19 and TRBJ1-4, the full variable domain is DGGITQSPKYLFRKEGQNVTLSCEQNLNHDAMYWYRQDPGQGLRLIYYSQIVNDFQKGDIAEGYSVSREKKESFPLTVTSAQKNPTAFYLCASSISATNEKLFFGSGTQLSVL.

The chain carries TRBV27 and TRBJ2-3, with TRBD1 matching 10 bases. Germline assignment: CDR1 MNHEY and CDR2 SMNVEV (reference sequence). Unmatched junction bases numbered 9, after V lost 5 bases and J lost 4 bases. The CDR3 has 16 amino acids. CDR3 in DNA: TGTGCCAGCAGTCCACCCGGACAGGGGGGGCCAGATACGCAGTATTTT. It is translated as CASSPPGQGGPDTQYF.

The chain's CDR3 is CASSQAGGGYEQYF. CDR3 DNA: TGTGCCAGCTCACAGGCGGGAGGCGGGTACGAGCAGTACTTC. This chain uses TRBV18 with TRBJ2-7, with TRBD2 identical over 8 bases. The CDR3 runs 14 residues. The ends lost 4 bases at V and 4 bases at J; junction bases unmatched: 6. Germline CDR1 and CDR2: KGHSH and LQKENI.